Reported below is one T cell receptor beta chain. Its specificity is unknown. It may be a read error: a sequence one base away is much more abundant. Breast cancer patients provided tissue from their axillary draining lymph nodes. TCRdb analysed the multiplex PCR reads with MiXCR anew, one entry per CDR3 protein. Of over 250,000 distinct CDR3 sequences detected, roughly 30% appear once; the ten largest clones hold about 1.2%. The record originates from a study of breast tumors, draining lymph nodes, adjacent tissues. Findings and caveats of the study: Tumor TCR diversity was below lymph nodes but above nontumor tissue. Compared with basal-like, luminal-like tumors shared significantly more repertoire with nontumor tissue. Tumor T cell lymph node origin was a supported hypothesis, not proven. Most tumor T cells seemingly derive from lymph node, then expand in tumor.

Germline loops: CDR1 LGHNT, CDR2 FRNRAP. This CDR3 region has 12 residues. The sequenced material came from axillary lymph node tissue. V gene TRBV12-5 combines with J gene TRBJ1-2, with D possibly TRBD1 on 5 matching bases. This receptor was obtained from a female donor with breast cancer. Some clones in this sample may be carry-over from other donors' samples. CDR3 DNA: TGTGCCAGCAGTGCCAGCAGGGACGGCTACACCTTC. Translating it yields CASSASRDGYTF.